This T cell receptor (beta chain) is drawn from a study of a mutant IDH1 vaccine in newly diagnosed glioma. Background on the study: Commencement of vaccination occurred 4-6 weeks following radiotherapy alone, or concurrently with temozolomide cycles. Patients got radiotherapy, temozolomide, or both beforehand, and most got both.

Noted time point: week 47, end of study. Every vaccine dose comprised 300 ug of mutant IDH1 20-mer peptide plus topical imiquimod. Each patient was administered eight vaccinations, scheduled in weeks 1, 3, 5, 7, 11, 15, 19 and 23. Generated by immunoSEQ multiplex PCR, the TCRdb table keeps only in-frame clones and is missing some. The sample includes around 30,000 clones, around nine tenths of them seen just once. About this clone itself: The antigen remains unidentified.

The CDR3 spans 15 residues. V was cut by 0 bases and J by 4 bases, with 10 bases left in between. Germline CDR1 and CDR2: MGHRA and YSYEKL. Regarding the study as a whole: Among patients, around 93% showed immune responses induced by the vaccine.

The input for sequencing was PBMCs, taken from a glioma patient whose treatment included an IDH1 peptide vaccine. This clonotype originated in a woman aged 30 to 39 with glioma. The rearrangement joins TRBV4-1 to TRBJ1-3, with D perhaps TRBD1 (5 bases). CDR3 residues: CASSQESQGGNTIYF. DNA of the CDR3: TGCGCCAGCAGCCAAGAGTCTCAGGGAGGAAACACCATATATTTT.